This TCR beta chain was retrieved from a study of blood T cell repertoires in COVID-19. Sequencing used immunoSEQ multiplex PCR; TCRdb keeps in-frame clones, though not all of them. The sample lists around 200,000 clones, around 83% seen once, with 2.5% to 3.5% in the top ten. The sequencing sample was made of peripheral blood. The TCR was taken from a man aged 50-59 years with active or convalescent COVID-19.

DNA of the CDR3: TGCGCCAGCTCGGGGGACCAAGAGACCCAGTACTTC. As protein: CASSGDQETQYF. V is TRBV10-1 and J is TRBJ2-5; D might be TRBD2 (6 bases). This CDR3 comprises 12 residues. V shed 8 bases and J shed 0 bases, with 7 bases lying between them. Germline CDR1 WNHNN, CDR2 SYGVQD (reference sequence).